Below are 30 T cell receptor beta chains sequenced from a single sample in a study of OX40 agonist ivuxolimab in advanced cancers. Profiled with immunoSEQ multiplex PCR; TCRdb holds only in-frame clones, not every one. The sample lists around 74,000 clones, 84% occurring once. The source material was CD4+ or CD8+ T cells sorted from blood, sampled in a trial of the OX40 agonist ivuxolimab. These receptors all stem from an adult with an advanced solid tumor such as melanoma, head and neck, liver or kidney cancer.

This clone was counted only a few times. This chain uses TRBV4-3 with TRBJ1-2; D gene ambiguous. Germline CDR1 LGHNA, CDR2 YSLEER. Trimming removed 3 bases at V and 2 bases at J, with 10 bases between. The CDR3 covers 14 residues. The CDR3 sequence: CASSHSELNYGYTF. CDR3 sequence (DNA): TGCGCCAGCAGCCATTCTGAGCTCAACTATGGCTACACCTTC.

Note on this clone: Additional DNA sequences in this sample encode the identical CDR3. This chain links TRBV28 with TRBJ2-7; 7 positions agree with TRBD2. After removal of 2 bases from V and 7 bases from J, the junction contained 17 bases not matched to a gene. This CDR3 region has 17 residues. From germline, CDR1 is MDHEN and CDR2 SYDVKM. CDR3 loop: CASSLQGGGSGVREQYF. The DNA of the CDR3 is TGTGCCAGCAGTTTACAAGGTGGGGGGAGCGGGGTGAGGGAGCAGTACTTC.

This chain links TRBV10-1 with TRBJ1-5; TRBD1 matches at 7 bases. From germline, CDR1 is WNHNN and CDR2 SYGVQD (reference sequence). Losses at the gene ends were 9 bases for V and 5 bases for J; bases not matched to a gene: 13. The CDR3 is 15 residues long. The CDR3, as DNA: TGCGCCAGTACAAGAGACAGGGTTAAGGATCAGCCCCAGCATTTT. As protein: CASTRDRVKDQPQHF.

In nucleotides, the CDR3 is TGTGCCAGCCGCGGCAGTAGACCCTACGAGCAGTACTTC. As protein: CASRGSRPYEQYF. The J gene is TRBJ2-7, the V gene TRBV10-3; unclear D gene. Trimming stripped 10 bases from V and 2 bases from J, with 15 bases between. Germline V gene lookup returns CDR1 ENHRY and CDR2 SYGVKD. The CDR3 has 13 amino acids.

This chain links TRBV2 with TRBJ2-3; 7 nucleotides agree with TRBD1. The CDR3 runs 12 residues. Germline V gene data show CDR1 as SNHLY and CDR2 as FYNNEI. V was pared by 6 bases and J by 7 bases, with 4 bases of the junction left unmatched. This CDR3 reads CASSDRAYTQYF. CDR3 in DNA: TGTGCCAGCAGCGACAGGGCTTATACGCAGTATTTT.

This chain uses TRBV6-5 with TRBJ2-3; 7 nucleotides match TRBD1. The CDR3 covers 15 residues. The germline gives CDR1 MNHEY, CDR2 SVGAGI. V dropped 6 bases and J dropped 3; count of bases not matched to a gene: 9. The CDR3 loop reads CASSKRQGGTDTQYF. DNA of the CDR3: TGTGCCAGCAGCAAGAGACAGGGCGGGACAGATACGCAGTATTTT.

V and J are TRBV19 and TRBJ2-5; 9 bases match TRBD1. V gave up 4 bases and J gave up 4 bases; unmatched junction bases: 10. CDR1 is LNHDA and CDR2 is SQIVND in the germline V gene (reference sequence). The CDR3 covers 16 residues. The CDR3, as DNA: TGTGCCAGTAGTACAACGCGACAGGGGGGTGGAGAGACCCAGTACTTC. It encodes CASSTTRQGGGETQYF.

Points on this clone: A much larger clone sits a single nucleotide away, making a read error possible. V usage is TRBV7-2 and J usage is TRBJ2-5, with 10 bases fitting TRBD1. TRBJ2-7 matches the DNA end more closely, so the J call is doubtful. The length of the CDR3 is 14 residues. Germline V gives CDR1 SGHTA, CDR2 FQGNSA. The CDR3 DNA follows: TGTGCCAGCAGCTTACTGGGACAGGGGTACGAGCAGTACTTC. This translates into CASSLLGQGYEQYF.

The rearrangement links TRBV4-1 to TRBJ2-2; 7 bases align to TRBD2. Trimming removed 4 bases from V and 3 bases from J; junction bases left unmatched: 8. The V gene's germline CDR1 is MGHRA and CDR2 YSYEKL. This CDR3 has 16 amino acids. The CDR3 loop reads CASSRGRAGDTGELFF. For the CDR3, the DNA is TGCGCCAGCAGCCGAGGCCGGGCGGGGGACACCGGGGAGCTGTTTTTT.

The rearrangement links TRBV7-6 to TRBJ1-2; TRBD1 matches 9 bases. This CDR3 is 15 amino acids long. V trimming: 2 bases; J trimming: 5 bases; junction bases outside the gene matches: 6. The germline V gene encodes CDR1 SGHVS and CDR2 FNYEAQ. CDR3 loop: CASSLRTGVEYGYTF. DNA for the CDR3: TGTGCCAGCAGCTTAAGGACAGGGGTAGAGTATGGCTACACCTTC.

In regard to this clone: Other DNA sequences in the same sample also yield this CDR3. J is TRBJ1-2 and V is TRBV5-4, with no clear D. This CDR3 is 11 amino acids long. Germline assignment: CDR1 SGHNT and CDR2 YYREEE (reference sequence). Trimming pared 2 bases from V and 8 bases from J, leaving 7 bases between. The CDR3 DNA reads as TGTGCCAGCAGCTTAAGTGGCGGCTACACCTTC. It specifies CASSLSGGYTF. Full variable domain (outside the CDR3, taken from reference TRBV5-4 and TRBJ1-2): ETGVTQSPTHLIKTRGQQVTLRCSSQSGHNTVSWYQQALGQGPQFIFQYYREEENGRGNFPPRFSGLQFPNYSSELNVNALELDDSALYLCASSLSGGYTFGSGTRLTVV.

The chain carries TRBV21-1 and TRBJ2-5; no check of the table's D call, TRBD1, against the DNA was made. TRBV21-1 is tagged as a pseudogene. The CDR3 loop spans 14 amino acids. The CDR3 sequence is CASSNRRTEETQYF. The CDR3, as DNA: TGTGCCAGCAGCAACAGACGGACAGAAGAGACCCAGTACTTC.

V and J are TRBV6-5 and TRBJ1-2; 9 nucleotides match TRBD1. The CDR3 is 15 residues long. CDR1 MNHEY and CDR2 SVGAGI come from the germline V gene. J lost 8 bases, V lost 6 bases, and 13 bases had no gene match. The CDR3 nucleotides are TGTGCCAGCAGCCCCCGGGACAGGGTCCGCGGCGGCTACACCTTC. This translates into CASSPRDRVRGGYTF.

The rearrangement links TRBV18 to TRBJ1-4; D not resolved. The CDR3 sequence is 15 residues long. The V end lost 4 bases, the J end lost 8 bases, and 17 bases lay between the germline ends. Germline CDR1 KGHSH, CDR2 LQKENI. The CDR3 reads CASSLAQKPEEKLFF. The CDR3 DNA reads as TGTGCCAGCTCACTAGCACAGAAGCCGGAGGAAAAACTGTTTTTT.

The rearrangement links TRBV11-2 to TRBJ1-1; 7 nucleotides match TRBD1. Unmatched junction bases numbered 6, after V lost 4 bases and J lost 1 base. The CDR3 consists of 15 residues. Germline CDR1 and CDR2: SGHAT and FQNNGV. The CDR3 here is CASSSSDRANTEAFF. The DNA for the CDR3 is TGTGCCAGCAGCTCCTCAGACAGGGCGAACACTGAAGCTTTCTTT.

The V and J genes are TRBV19 and TRBJ1-1, with D perhaps TRBD1 (5 bases). The CDR3 spans 14 residues. V was shortened by 5 bases and J by 7 bases, with 17 bases between the two germline ends. CDR1 LNHDA and CDR2 SQIVND come from the germline V gene (reference sequence). The CDR3 is CASSWGREGSEAFF. The CDR3 bases are TGTGCCAGTAGTTGGGGCAGGGAGGGAAGTGAAGCTTTCTTT.

V is TRBV9 and J is TRBJ2-2; TRBD1 might be the D (5 bases). Trimming took off 4 bases at V and 6 bases at J, with 10 bases between the two ends. Germline lookup yields CDR1 SGDLS and CDR2 YYNGEE. This CDR3 region has 13 residues. DNA for the CDR3: TGTGCCAGCAGCCCTGGGGCACCCGGGGAGCTGTTTTTT. This translates into CASSPGAPGELFF. The entire variable domain, with the rest obtained from reference TRBV9 and TRBJ2-2, is as follows: DSGVTQTPKHLITATGQRVTLRCSPRSGDLSVYWYQQSLDQGLQFLIQYYNGEERAKGNILERFSAQQFPDLHSELNLSSLELGDSALYFCASSPGAPGELFFGEGSRLTVL.

The chain combines TRBV6-1 with TRBJ2-1; D unclear. Trimming removed 7 bases at V and 0 bases at J, with 13 bases between. This CDR3 has 15 amino acids. Germline CDR1 is MNHNS and CDR2 is SASEGT. The chain's CDR3 is CASKRALSSYNEQFF. The CDR3, as DNA: TGTGCCAGCAAGCGAGCGTTAAGCTCCTACAATGAGCAGTTCTTC.

The rearrangement uses TRBV2 and TRBJ2-4; 9 positions match TRBD1. The CDR3 has 16 amino acids. Germline V gene data show CDR1 as SNHLY and CDR2 as FYNNEI. The trim removed 4 bases at V and 0 bases at J, leaving 4 bases unmatched. As DNA, the CDR3 is TGTGCCAGCAGTGCCGGACAGGGGCGAGCCAAAAACATTCAGTACTTC. Amino acids: CASSAGQGRAKNIQYF. Supplemented by reference TRBV2 and TRBJ2-4, the full variable domain reads EPEVTQTPSHQVTQMGQEVILRCVPISNHLYFYWYRQILGQKVEFLVSFYNNEISEKSEIFDDQFSVERPDGSNFTLKIRSTKLEDSAMYFCASSAGQGRAKNIQYFGAGTRLSVL.

This clone has only a few counts. J is TRBJ1-6 and V is TRBV5-4, with 8 bases identical to TRBD1. Germline CDR1 reads SGHNT; CDR2 reads YYREEE (reference sequence). V lost 4 bases and J lost 8; bases outside the gene matches: 8. The CDR3 totals 15 residues. The CDR3 here is CASSIPGQEDSPLHF. For the CDR3, the DNA is TGTGCCAGCAGCATACCGGGACAGGAGGATTCACCCCTCCACTTT.

The chain couples TRBV4-3 to TRBJ2-6; TRBD1 matches 12 bases. The CDR3 length is 20 residues. Germline CDR1 is LGHNA and CDR2 is YSLEER. V was pared by 0 bases and J by 1 base, with 7 bases of the junction left unmatched. CDR3 in amino acids: CASSQDRGTGGFSGANVLTF. For the CDR3, the DNA is TGCGCCAGCAGCCAAGATCGAGGGACAGGGGGCTTTTCTGGGGCCAACGTCCTGACTTTC.

The rearrangement joins TRBV5-6 to TRBJ2-3; D remains ambiguous. V lost 0 bases, J lost 3 bases, and 11 bases lay in between. The length of the CDR3 is 15 residues. The germline V gene has CDR1 SGHDT and CDR2 YYEEEE. CDR3 nucleotide sequence: TGTGCCAGCAGCTTGGGGCTGGGCCAAACAGATACGCAGTATTTT. Its translation is CASSLGLGQTDTQYF.

The chain couples TRBV18 to TRBJ2-1, with TRBD1 as a possible D gene (6 bases). Trimming pared 3 bases from V and 7 bases from J, leaving 16 bases between. Germline loops: CDR1 KGHSH, CDR2 LQKENI. CDR3 length equals 15 residues. CDR3: CASSPKVGARNEQFF. The DNA for the CDR3 is TGTGCCAGCTCACCTAAGGTGGGGGCCAGGAATGAGCAGTTCTTC.

V usage is TRBV28 and J usage is TRBJ1-2; possibly TRBD1 for D (6 bases). The germline V and J ends were trimmed by 1 base and 8 bases, with 11 bases remaining between them. This CDR3 has 13 residues. CDR1 is MDHEN, CDR2 SYDVKM, per germline. CDR3: CASSLYRARGYTF. For the CDR3, the DNA is TGTGCCAGCAGTTTATACAGGGCCAGAGGCTACACCTTC.

The chain is built from TRBV5-6 and TRBJ1-5; D gene ambiguous. The V gene lost 4 bases and the J gene lost 3 bases, with 8 bases spanning the gap. The CDR3 contains 13 residues. The germline V gene encodes CDR1 SGHDT and CDR2 YYEEEE. This chain's CDR3 is CASSRWVNQPQHF. The CDR3 bases are TGTGCCAGCAGCCGGTGGGTCAATCAGCCCCAGCATTTT. Combining the CDR3 with reference TRBV5-6 and TRBJ1-5 gives the whole variable domain DAGVTQSPTHLIKTRGQQVTLRCSPKSGHDTVSWYQQALGQGPQFIFQYYEEEERQRGNFPDRFSGHQFPNYSSELNVNALLLGDSALYLCASSRWVNQPQHFGDGTRLSIL.

The chain links TRBV6-5 to TRBJ1-3, with D unresolved. There are 13 residues in the CDR3. V was clipped by 6 bases and J by 7 bases, with 13 bases between them. Germline values: CDR1 MNHEY, CDR2 SVGAGI. CDR3: CASRGPFGNTIYF. In DNA, the CDR3 is TGTGCCAGCAGAGGACCGTTCGGGAACACCATATATTTT.

The chain recombines TRBV6-5 with TRBJ1-5, with a weak D call TRBD1 (5 bases). The germline V gene encodes CDR1 MNHEY and CDR2 SVGAGI. CDR3 size: 13 residues. The V gene lost 5 bases and the J gene lost 7 bases, with 12 bases spanning the gap. CDR3 nucleotides: TGTGCCAGCAGTGAAGCAGGGATCCAGCCCCAGCATTTT. As protein: CASSEAGIQPQHF.

The rearrangement joins TRBV7-2 to TRBJ1-2, with D unresolved. V shed 1 base and J shed 8 bases, with 11 bases lying between them. This CDR3 region has 13 residues. The germline V gene has CDR1 SGHTA and CDR2 FQGNSA. The chain's CDR3 is CASSLGTLGGYTF. DNA of the CDR3: TGTGCCAGCAGCTTAGGAACATTAGGGGGCTACACCTTC.

V gene TRBV28 combines with J gene TRBJ1-5, with 9 bases that match TRBD1. CDR1 MDHEN and CDR2 SYDVKM come from the germline V gene. The CDR3 runs to 18 residues. V was clipped by 4 bases and J by 1 base; unmatched bases: 11. The CDR3 DNA is TGTGCCAGCAGTTCCCCCCCGGGACAGGGTTTCAGCAATCAGCCCCAGCATTTT. Protein: CASSSPPGQGFSNQPQHF.

This clone was seen only a few times. This chain uses TRBV19 with TRBJ1-1; D is undetermined. The CDR3 loop spans 15 amino acids. Germline V gene sequence: CDR1 LNHDA, CDR2 SQIVND (reference sequence). The germline V and J ends were trimmed by 8 bases and 4 bases, with 20 bases remaining between them. For the CDR3, the DNA is TGTGCCAGTCATCTCGGTATGGGCCTGGTCACTGAAGCTTTCTTT. Protein: CASHLGMGLVTEAFF.